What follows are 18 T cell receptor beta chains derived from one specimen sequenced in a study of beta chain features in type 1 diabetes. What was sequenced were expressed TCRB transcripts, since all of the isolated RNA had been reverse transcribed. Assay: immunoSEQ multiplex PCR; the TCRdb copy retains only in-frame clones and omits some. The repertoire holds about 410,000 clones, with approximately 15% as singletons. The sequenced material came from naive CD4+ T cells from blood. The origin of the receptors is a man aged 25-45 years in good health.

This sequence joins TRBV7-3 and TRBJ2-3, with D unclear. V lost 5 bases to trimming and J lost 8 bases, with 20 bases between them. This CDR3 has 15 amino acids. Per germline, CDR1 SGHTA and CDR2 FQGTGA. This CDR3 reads CASSPGGQVLPTQYF. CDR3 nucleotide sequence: TGTGCCAGCAGCCCAGGCGGTCAGGTTCTACCTACGCAGTATTTT.

The CDR3 spells CASSLILQGLDEQYF. For the CDR3, the DNA is TGTGCCAGCAGCCTAATCCTACAGGGATTGGACGAGCAGTACTTC. The J gene is TRBJ2-7, the V gene TRBV14; a possible D gene is TRBD1 (6 bases). CDR1 is SGHDN, CDR2 FVKESK, per germline. Deletions cut 4 bases from V and 5 bases from J, with 18 bases between. The CDR3 sequence is 15 residues long.

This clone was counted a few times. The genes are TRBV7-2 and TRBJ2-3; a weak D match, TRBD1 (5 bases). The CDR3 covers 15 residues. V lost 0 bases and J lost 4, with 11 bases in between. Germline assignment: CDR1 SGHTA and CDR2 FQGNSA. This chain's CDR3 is CASSLAGQGADTQYF. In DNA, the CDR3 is TGTGCCAGCAGCTTAGCCGGTCAGGGCGCAGATACGCAGTATTTT. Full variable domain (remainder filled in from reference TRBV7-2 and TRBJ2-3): GAGVSQSPSNKVTEKGKDVELRCDPISGHTALYWYRQSLGQGLEFLIYFQGNSAPDKSGLPSDRFSAERTGGSVSTLTIQRTQQEDSAVYLCASSLAGQGADTQYFGPGTRLTVL.

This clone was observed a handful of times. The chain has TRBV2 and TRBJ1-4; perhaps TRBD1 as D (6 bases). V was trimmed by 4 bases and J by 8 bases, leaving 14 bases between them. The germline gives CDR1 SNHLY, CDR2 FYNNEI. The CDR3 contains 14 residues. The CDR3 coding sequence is TGTGCCAGCAGTGCCCAGGGGATGGGGGAAAAACTGTTTTTT. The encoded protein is CASSAQGMGEKLFF. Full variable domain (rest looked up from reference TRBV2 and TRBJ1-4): EPEVTQTPSHQVTQMGQEVILRCVPISNHLYFYWYRQILGQKVEFLVSFYNNEISEKSEIFDDQFSVERPDGSNFTLKIRSTKLEDSAMYFCASSAQGMGEKLFFGSGTQLSVL.

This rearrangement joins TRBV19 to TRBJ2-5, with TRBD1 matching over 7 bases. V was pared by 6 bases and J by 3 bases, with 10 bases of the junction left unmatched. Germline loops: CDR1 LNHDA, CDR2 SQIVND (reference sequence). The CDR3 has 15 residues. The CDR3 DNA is TGTGCCAGTAGCCTCTTGACGACAGGGAAAGAGACCCAGTACTTC. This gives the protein CASSLLTTGKETQYF.

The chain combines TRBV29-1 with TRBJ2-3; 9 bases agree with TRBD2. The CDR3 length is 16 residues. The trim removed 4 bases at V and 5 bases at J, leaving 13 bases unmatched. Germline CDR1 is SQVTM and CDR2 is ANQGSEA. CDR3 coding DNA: TGCAGCGTTGCCAAGGGGGTAGCGGGAGCTGAAGATACGCAGTATTTT. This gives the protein CSVAKGVAGAEDTQYF.

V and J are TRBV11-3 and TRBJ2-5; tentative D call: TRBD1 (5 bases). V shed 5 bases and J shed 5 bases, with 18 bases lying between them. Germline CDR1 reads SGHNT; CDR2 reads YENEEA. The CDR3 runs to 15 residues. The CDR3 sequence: CASSPRLKGFETQYF. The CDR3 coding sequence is TGTGCCAGCAGCCCCCGATTGAAGGGGTTTGAGACCCAGTACTTC.

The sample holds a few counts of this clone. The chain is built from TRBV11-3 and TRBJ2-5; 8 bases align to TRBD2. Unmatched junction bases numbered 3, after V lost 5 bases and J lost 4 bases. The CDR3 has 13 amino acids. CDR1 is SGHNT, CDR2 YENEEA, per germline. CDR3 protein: CASSIAGRETQYF. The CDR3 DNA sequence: TGTGCCAGCAGCATAGCGGGGAGAGAGACCCAGTACTTC.

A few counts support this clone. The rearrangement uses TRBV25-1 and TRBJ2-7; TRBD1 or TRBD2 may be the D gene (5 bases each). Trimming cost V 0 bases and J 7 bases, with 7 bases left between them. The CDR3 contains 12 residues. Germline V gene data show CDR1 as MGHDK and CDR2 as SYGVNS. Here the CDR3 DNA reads TGTGCCAGCAGTGAATATGGGGGAGAGCAGTACTTC. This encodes CASSEYGGEQYF.

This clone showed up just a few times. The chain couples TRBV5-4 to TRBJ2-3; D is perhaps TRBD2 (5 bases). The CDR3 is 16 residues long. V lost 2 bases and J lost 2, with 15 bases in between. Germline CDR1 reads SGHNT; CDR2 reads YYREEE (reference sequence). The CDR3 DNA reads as TGTGCCAGCAGCTTCCGGAAGGAGCGGAACACAGATACGCAGTATTTT. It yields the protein CASSFRKERNTDTQYF. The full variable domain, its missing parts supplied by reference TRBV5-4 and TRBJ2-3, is ETGVTQSPTHLIKTRGQQVTLRCSSQSGHNTVSWYQQALGQGPQFIFQYYREEENGRGNFPPRFSGLQFPNYSSELNVNALELDDSALYLCASSFRKERNTDTQYFGPGTRLTVL.

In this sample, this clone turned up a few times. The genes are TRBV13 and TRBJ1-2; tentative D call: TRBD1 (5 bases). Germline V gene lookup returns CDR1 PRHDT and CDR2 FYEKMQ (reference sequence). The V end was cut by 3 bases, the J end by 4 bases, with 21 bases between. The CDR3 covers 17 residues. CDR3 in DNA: TGTGCCAGCAGCTTGGGGCGAGGAGGGAGAGGTGGCTATGGCTACACCTTC. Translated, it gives CASSLGRGGRGGYGYTF.

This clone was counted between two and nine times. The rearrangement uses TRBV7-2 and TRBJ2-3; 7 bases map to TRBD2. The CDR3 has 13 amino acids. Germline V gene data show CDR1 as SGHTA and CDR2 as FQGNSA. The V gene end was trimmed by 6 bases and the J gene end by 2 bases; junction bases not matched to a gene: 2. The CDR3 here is CASRTSPTDTQYF. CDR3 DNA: TGTGCCAGCAGGACTAGCCCCACAGATACGCAGTATTTT.

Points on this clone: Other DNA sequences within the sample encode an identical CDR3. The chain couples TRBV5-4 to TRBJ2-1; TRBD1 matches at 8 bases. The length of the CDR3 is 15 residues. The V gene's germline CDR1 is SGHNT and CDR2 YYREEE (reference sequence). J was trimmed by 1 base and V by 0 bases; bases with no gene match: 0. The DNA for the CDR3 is TGTGCCAGCAGCTTGGACAGGGGGTCCTACAATGAGCAGTTCTTC. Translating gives CASSLDRGSYNEQFF. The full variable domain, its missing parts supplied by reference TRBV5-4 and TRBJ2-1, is ETGVTQSPTHLIKTRGQQVTLRCSSQSGHNTVSWYQQALGQGPQFIFQYYREEENGRGNFPPRFSGLQFPNYSSELNVNALELDDSALYLCASSLDRGSYNEQFFGPGTRLTVL.

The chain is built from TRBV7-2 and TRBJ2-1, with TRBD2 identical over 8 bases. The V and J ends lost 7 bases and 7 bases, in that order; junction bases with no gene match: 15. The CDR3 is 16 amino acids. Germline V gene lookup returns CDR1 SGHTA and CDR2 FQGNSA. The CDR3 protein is CASTVGTSGSRNEQFF. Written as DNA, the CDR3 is TGTGCCAGCACCGTAGGGACCAGCGGGAGCCGGAATGAGCAGTTCTTC. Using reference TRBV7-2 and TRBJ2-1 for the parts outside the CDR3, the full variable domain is GAGVSQSPSNKVTEKGKDVELRCDPISGHTALYWYRQSLGQGLEFLIYFQGNSAPDKSGLPSDRFSAERTGGSVSTLTIQRTQQEDSAVYLCASTVGTSGSRNEQFFGPGTRLTVL.

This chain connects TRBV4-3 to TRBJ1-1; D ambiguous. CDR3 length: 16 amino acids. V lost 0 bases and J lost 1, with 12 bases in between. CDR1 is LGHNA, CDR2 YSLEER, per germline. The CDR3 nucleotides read TGCGCCAGCAGCCAAGATGGGTCGCGACAGAACACTGAAGCTTTCTTT. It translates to CASSQDGSRQNTEAFF.

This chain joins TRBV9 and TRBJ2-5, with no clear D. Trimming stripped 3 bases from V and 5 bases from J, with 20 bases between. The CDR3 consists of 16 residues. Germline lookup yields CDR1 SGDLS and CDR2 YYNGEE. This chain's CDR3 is CASSAPGLPSRETQYF. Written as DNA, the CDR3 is TGTGCCAGCAGCGCCCCCGGGCTCCCATCCCGGGAGACCCAGTACTTC.

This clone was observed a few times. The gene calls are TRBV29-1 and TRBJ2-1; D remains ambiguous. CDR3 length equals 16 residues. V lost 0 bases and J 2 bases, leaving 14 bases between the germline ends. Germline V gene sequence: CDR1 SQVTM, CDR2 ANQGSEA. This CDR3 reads CSVEDRSRTPYNEQFF. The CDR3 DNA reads TGCAGCGTTGAAGATAGGAGTAGGACCCCCTACAATGAGCAGTTCTTC.

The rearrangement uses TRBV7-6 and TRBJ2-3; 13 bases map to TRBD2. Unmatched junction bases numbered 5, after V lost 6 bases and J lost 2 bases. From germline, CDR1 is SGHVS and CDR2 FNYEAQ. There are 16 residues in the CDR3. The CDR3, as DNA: TGTGCCAGCAGTCAGACTAGCGGGGGGTCCACAGATACGCAGTATTTT. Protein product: CASSQTSGGSTDTQYF.